These 21 T cell receptor beta chains were sequenced from one sample in a study of blood T cell repertoires in COVID-19. Produced via immunoSEQ multiplex PCR; TCRdb's table is partial and in-frame only. Of roughly 220,000 clones in the sample, 80% to 90% were seen once. What was sequenced was peripheral blood. The receptors originated from a man aged 30 to 39 with active or convalescent COVID-19.

The chain joins TRBV7-2 to TRBJ2-7; 8 nucleotides match TRBD2. The V gene end was trimmed by 5 bases and the J gene end by 0 bases; junction bases not matched to a gene: 12. This CDR3 contains 17 residues. The germline CDR1 and CDR2 sequences are SGHTA and FQGNSA. CDR3 nucleotides: TGTGCCAGCAGCCGTAAAGAGGGCGGGGGGAGCTCCTACGAGCAGTACTTC. It translates to CASSRKEGGGSSYEQYF. The entire variable domain, with the rest obtained from reference TRBV7-2 and TRBJ2-7, is as follows: GAGVSQSPSNKVTEKGKDVELRCDPISGHTALYWYRQSLGQGLEFLIYFQGNSAPDKSGLPSDRFSAERTGGSVSTLTIQRTQQEDSAVYLCASSRKEGGGSSYEQYFGPGTRLTVT.

In this sample, this clone turned up once. The chain joins TRBV7-9 to TRBJ2-7; 8 bases are a match to TRBD1. CDR1 and CDR2 (germline): SEHNR, FQNEAQ (reference sequence). V gave up 5 bases and J gave up 6 bases; unmatched junction bases: 15. The length of the CDR3 is 16 residues. The CDR3 sequence is CASSPSRTGSPREQYF. The CDR3 nucleotides read TGTGCCAGCAGCCCGTCCCGGACAGGGAGTCCCCGCGAGCAGTACTTC.

V usage is TRBV18 and J usage is TRBJ2-7; 9 bases fit TRBD1. V dropped 3 bases and J dropped 6; count of bases not matched to a gene: 9. CDR3 length: 15 amino acids. Germline V gene sequence: CDR1 KGHSH, CDR2 LQKENI. CDR3 bases: TGTGCCAGCTCACCCCTAAAGGGACAGGGAGTCGAGCAGTACTTC. It yields the protein CASSPLKGQGVEQYF.

The chain joins TRBV21-1 to TRBJ2-7; the DNA was not used to check the table's D call, TRBD1. TRBV21-1 is classified as a pseudogene. The CDR3 length is 14 residues. The CDR3 spells CASIPGQFSYEQYF. For the CDR3, the DNA is TGTGCCAGCATCCCGGGACAGTTCTCCTACGAGCAGTACTTC.

J is TRBJ1-1 and V is TRBV12-3 or TRBV12-4; TRBD1 matches 7 bases. The length of the CDR3 is 13 residues. With V trimmed by 6 bases and J by 4 bases, 5 bases remained unmatched. CDR3 amino acids: CASSFTGVTEAFF. Here the CDR3 DNA reads TGTGCCAGCAGCTTTACAGGGGTCACTGAAGCTTTCTTT.

This rearrangement joins TRBV27 to TRBJ1-1; D remains ambiguous. In germline, CDR1 is MNHEY, CDR2 SMNVEV (reference sequence). The CDR3 extends over 13 amino acids. V dropped 3 bases and J dropped 1 base, with 6 bases sitting between them. The CDR3 here is CASSFVRNTEAFF. In DNA, the CDR3 is TGTGCCAGCAGTTTCGTCAGGAACACTGAAGCTTTCTTT.

The chain links TRBV10-2 to TRBJ2-7; D is ambiguous. Germline V lookup: CDR1 WSHSY, CDR2 SAAADI. Trimming pared 10 bases from V and 0 bases from J, leaving 10 bases between. This CDR3 is built from 12 residues. The CDR3 coding sequence is TGCGCCACCCTCCCTAGCTCCTACGAGCAGTACTTC. It codes for CATLPSSYEQYF.

The genes are TRBV6-5 and TRBJ2-1; 8 nucleotides match TRBD2. The CDR3 is 15 residues long. Looked up from germline, CDR1 is MNHEY and CDR2 is SVGAGI. With 6 bases clipped from V and 4 bases from J, the junction kept 8 bases outside the gene matches. The CDR3 protein is CASRLTSGAYNEQFF. The CDR3 coding sequence is TGTGCCAGCAGGCTCACTAGCGGAGCATACAATGAGCAGTTCTTC.

This chain connects TRBV7-9 to TRBJ2-1, with TRBD2 matching 8 bases. V shed 11 bases, J shed 4 bases, and the junction held 4 bases outside the gene matches. Looked up from germline, CDR1 is SEHNR and CDR2 is FQNEAQ (reference sequence). The CDR3 totals 12 residues. The CDR3 DNA sequence: TGTGCCTCCGCTAGCGGGTACAATGAGCAGTTCTTC. Amino acids: CASASGYNEQFF.

The gene calls are TRBV7-2 and TRBJ2-2, with a tentative D call TRBD2 (5 bases). Between the trimmed V and J ends, which lost 4 bases and 0 bases, there was a span of 18 bases. CDR1 and CDR2 from the germline V gene are SGHTA and FQGNSA. CDR3 size: 18 residues. CDR3 coding DNA: TGTGCCAGCAGCTACTCCGTTCCGCGGGCTACGAACACCGGGGAGCTGTTTTTT. As protein: CASSYSVPRATNTGELFF. The whole variable domain, filled in from reference TRBV7-2 and TRBJ2-2, reads GAGVSQSPSNKVTEKGKDVELRCDPISGHTALYWYRQSLGQGLEFLIYFQGNSAPDKSGLPSDRFSAERTGGSVSTLTIQRTQQEDSAVYLCASSYSVPRATNTGELFFGEGSRLTVL.

This chain links TRBV5-1 with TRBJ2-7; 11 nucleotides line up with TRBD1. The length of the CDR3 is 14 residues. J was trimmed by 4 bases and V by 4 bases; bases with no gene match: 4. The germline CDR1 and CDR2 sequences are SGHRS and YFSETQ. The CDR3 bases are TGCGCCAGCAGCCCTGGGACAGGGGGGTACGAGCAGTACTTC. Protein sequence: CASSPGTGGYEQYF.

The V call is TRBV24-1, the J call TRBJ2-1; the D is unclear. The V end was cut by 4 bases, the J end by 7 bases, with 4 bases between. Germline lookup yields CDR1 KGHDR and CDR2 SFDVKD. This CDR3 contains 11 residues. The CDR3: CATSESNEQFF. CDR3 bases: TGTGCCACCAGTGAATCGAATGAGCAGTTCTTC.

The chain links TRBV11-2 to TRBJ2-4; 9 positions agree with TRBD2. V gave up 1 base and J gave up 8 bases; unmatched junction bases: 0. CDR3 length: 13 residues. CDR1 is SGHAT, CDR2 FQNNGV, per germline. CDR3 protein: CASSLGLADIQYF. As DNA, the CDR3 is TGTGCCAGCAGCTTAGGACTAGCGGACATTCAGTACTTC.

CDR3 in amino acids: CASTTGKETYGYTF. CDR3 nucleotides: TGTGCCAGCACCACCGGGAAGGAGACTTATGGCTACACCTTC. V usage is TRBV5-4 and J usage is TRBJ1-2, with D uncertain. This CDR3 spans 14 amino acids. Trimming took off 6 bases at V and 5 bases at J, with 17 bases between the two ends. The germline gives CDR1 SGHNT, CDR2 YYREEE (reference sequence).

The rearrangement links TRBV10-3 to TRBJ2-5; TRBD2 is a possible D gene (6 bases). Germline V gene lookup returns CDR1 ENHRY and CDR2 SYGVKD. The CDR3 extends over 14 amino acids. The ends were cut back, 4 bases at V and 5 bases at J, with 14 bases in the middle. The CDR3 spells CAISVTGVVETQYF. CDR3 DNA sequence: TGTGCCATCAGTGTTACGGGAGTGGTGGAGACCCAGTACTTC.

The chain is built from TRBV5-4 and TRBJ1-1; 8 bases match TRBD1. Germline V gene sequence: CDR1 SGHNT, CDR2 YYREEE (reference sequence). With V trimmed by 4 bases and J by 0 bases, 11 bases remained unmatched. The CDR3 contains 17 residues. This CDR3 is CASSPAGQASVNTEAFF. For the CDR3, the DNA is TGTGCCAGCAGCCCGGCGGGACAGGCCTCAGTGAACACTGAAGCTTTCTTT.

V and J are TRBV2 and TRBJ2-2; 7 bases map to TRBD2. This CDR3 has 15 amino acids. With V trimmed by 7 bases and J by 2 bases, 7 bases remained unmatched. The germline CDR1 and CDR2 sequences are SNHLY and FYNNEI. The CDR3 loop reads CASTSQGLNTGELFF. The CDR3 DNA follows: TGTGCCAGCACCTCCCAGGGACTAAACACCGGGGAGCTGTTTTTT.

This clone appeared once. J is TRBJ1-2 and V is TRBV7-9, with D perhaps TRBD1 (6 bases). The CDR3 extends over 13 amino acids. From germline, CDR1 is SEHNR and CDR2 FQNEAQ (reference sequence). V lost 4 bases and J 2 bases, leaving 8 bases between the germline ends. CDR3 loop: CASSSGENYGYTF. The CDR3 DNA reads as TGTGCCAGCAGCTCAGGGGAGAACTATGGCTACACCTTC.

The gene calls are TRBV6-2 or TRBV6-3 and TRBJ2-7; 8 bases match TRBD2. Germline CDR1 MNHEY, CDR2 SVGEGT. V shed 5 bases and J 1 base; nucleotides not matched to a gene: 1. The CDR3 has 13 amino acids. The CDR3 nucleotides are TGTGCCAGCAGTCGCGGGGGGTCCTACGAGCAGTACTTC. Protein sequence: CASSRGGSYEQYF.

This sequence joins TRBV10-3 and TRBJ1-4; D is perhaps TRBD1 (5 bases). The V and J ends lost 11 bases and 4 bases respectively, with 14 bases between them. The length of the CDR3 is 13 residues. Germline V gene data show CDR1 as ENHRY and CDR2 as SYGVKD. This chain's CDR3 is CARGWGDNEKLFF. CDR3 DNA: TGTGCCCGAGGGTGGGGGGATAATGAAAAACTGTTTTTT.

The V and J genes are TRBV11-2 and TRBJ2-7; the match to TRBD2 covers 12 bases. J gave up 6 bases and V 5 bases, and 17 bases lay outside the gene matches. Germline values: CDR1 SGHAT, CDR2 FQNNGV. There are 18 residues in the CDR3. The CDR3 DNA follows: TGTGCCAGCAGCAAAGAGCGGCGACTAGCGGGAGAAGGGGCCGAGCAGTACTTC. Protein sequence: CASSKERRLAGEGAEQYF.